This record covers a single T cell receptor (beta chain). RNA served as the template for amplifying TCR beta CDR3 regions. HTBI primers were used in a first-round RT-PCR, which preceded a second-round multiplex PCR. TCRdb analysed the multiplex PCR reads with MiXCR anew, one entry per CDR3 protein. Of roughly 700,000 distinct CDR3 sequences listed, about 44% were seen once; the top ten hold 44%. The data belong to a study of Graves' ophthalmopathy and Graves' hyperthyroidism. The CDR3 extends over 15 amino acids. V was clipped by 0 bases and J by 0 bases, with 10 bases between them. CDR1 is SQVTM, CDR2 ANQGSEA, per germline.

The sample was peripheral blood. The TCR comes from an adult man with Graves' ophthalmopathy. The genes are TRBV29-1 and TRBJ2-3, with no clear D. Here the CDR3 DNA reads TGCAGCGTTGAAGATCTGGCAGCAAGCACAGATACGCAGTATTTT. Its translation: CSVEDLAASTDTQYF.